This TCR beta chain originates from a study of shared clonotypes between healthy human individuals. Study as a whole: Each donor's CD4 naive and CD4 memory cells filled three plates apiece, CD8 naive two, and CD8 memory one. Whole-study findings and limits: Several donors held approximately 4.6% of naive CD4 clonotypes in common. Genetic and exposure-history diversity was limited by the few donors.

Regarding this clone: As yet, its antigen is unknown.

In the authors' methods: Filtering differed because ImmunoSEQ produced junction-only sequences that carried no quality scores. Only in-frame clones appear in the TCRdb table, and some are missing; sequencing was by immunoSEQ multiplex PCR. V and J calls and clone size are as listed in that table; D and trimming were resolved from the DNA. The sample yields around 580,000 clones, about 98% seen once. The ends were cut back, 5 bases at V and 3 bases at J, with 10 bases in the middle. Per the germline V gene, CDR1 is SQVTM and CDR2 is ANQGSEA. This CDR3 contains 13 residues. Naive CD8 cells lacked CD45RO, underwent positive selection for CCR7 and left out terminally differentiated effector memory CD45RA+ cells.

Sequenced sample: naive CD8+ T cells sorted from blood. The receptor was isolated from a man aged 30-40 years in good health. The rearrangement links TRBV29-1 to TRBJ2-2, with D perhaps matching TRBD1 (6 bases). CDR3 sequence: CSVSTGYTGELFF. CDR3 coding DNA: TGCAGCGTTTCCACAGGGTACACCGGGGAGCTGTTTTTT.